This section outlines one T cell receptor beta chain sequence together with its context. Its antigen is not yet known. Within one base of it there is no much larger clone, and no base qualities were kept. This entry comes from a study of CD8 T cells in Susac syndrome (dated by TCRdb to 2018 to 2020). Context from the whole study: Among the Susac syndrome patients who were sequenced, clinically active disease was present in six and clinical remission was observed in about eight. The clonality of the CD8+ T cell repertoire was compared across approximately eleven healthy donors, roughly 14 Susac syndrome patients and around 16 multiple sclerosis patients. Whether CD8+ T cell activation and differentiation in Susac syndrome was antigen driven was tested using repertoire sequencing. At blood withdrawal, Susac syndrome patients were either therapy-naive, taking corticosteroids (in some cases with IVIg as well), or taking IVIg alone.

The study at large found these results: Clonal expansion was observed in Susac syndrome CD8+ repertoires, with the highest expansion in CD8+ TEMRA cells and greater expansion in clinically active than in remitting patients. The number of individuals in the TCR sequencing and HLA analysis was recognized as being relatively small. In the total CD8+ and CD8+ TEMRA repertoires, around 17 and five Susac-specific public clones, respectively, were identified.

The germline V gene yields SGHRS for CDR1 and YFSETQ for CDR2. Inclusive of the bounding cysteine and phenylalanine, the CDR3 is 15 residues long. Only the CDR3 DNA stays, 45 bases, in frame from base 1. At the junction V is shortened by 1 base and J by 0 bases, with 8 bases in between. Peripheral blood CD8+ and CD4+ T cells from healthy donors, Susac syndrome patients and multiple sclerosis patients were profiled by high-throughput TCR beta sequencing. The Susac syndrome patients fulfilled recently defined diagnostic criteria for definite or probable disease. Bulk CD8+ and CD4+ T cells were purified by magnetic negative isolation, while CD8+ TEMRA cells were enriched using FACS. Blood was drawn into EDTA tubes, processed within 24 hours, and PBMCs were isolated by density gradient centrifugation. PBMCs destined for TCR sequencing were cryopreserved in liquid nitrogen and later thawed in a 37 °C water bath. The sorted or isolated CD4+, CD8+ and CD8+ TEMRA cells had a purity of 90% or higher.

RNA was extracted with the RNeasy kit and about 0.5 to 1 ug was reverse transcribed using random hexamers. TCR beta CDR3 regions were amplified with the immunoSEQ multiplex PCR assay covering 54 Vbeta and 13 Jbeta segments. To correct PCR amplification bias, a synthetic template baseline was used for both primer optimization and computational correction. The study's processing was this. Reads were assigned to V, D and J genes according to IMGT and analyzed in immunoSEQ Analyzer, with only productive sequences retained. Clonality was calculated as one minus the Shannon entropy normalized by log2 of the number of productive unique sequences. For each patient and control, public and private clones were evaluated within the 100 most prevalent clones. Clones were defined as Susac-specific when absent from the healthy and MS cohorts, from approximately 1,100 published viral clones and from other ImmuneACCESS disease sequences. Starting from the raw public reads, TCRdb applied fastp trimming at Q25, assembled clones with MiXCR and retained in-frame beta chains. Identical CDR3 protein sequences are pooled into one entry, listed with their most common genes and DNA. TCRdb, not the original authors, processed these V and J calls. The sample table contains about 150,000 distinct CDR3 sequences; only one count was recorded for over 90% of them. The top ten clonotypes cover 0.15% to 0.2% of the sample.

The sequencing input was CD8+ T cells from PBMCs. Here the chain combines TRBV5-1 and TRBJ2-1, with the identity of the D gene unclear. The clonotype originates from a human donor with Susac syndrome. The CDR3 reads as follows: CASSLIPSSYNEQFF. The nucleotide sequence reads TGCGCCAGCAGCTTGATTCCGAGCTCCTACAATGAGCAGTTCTTC.